This is a list of T cell receptor beta chains from one sample in a study of CD8 T cells in ankylosing spondylitis. From the 5' RACE reads, TCRdb called clonotypes with MiXCR, one entry per CDR3 protein. The data contain about 130,000 distinct CDR3 sequences, around 9% of them singletons. The specimen sequenced was blood, either unsorted or a sorted T cell fraction (not recorded which). Receptor source: a male donor with ankylosing spondylitis or in good health (not recorded which). Both conserved end residues are part of each CDR3. The order of the fields is V gene, J gene, D gene, clone size, CDR3 protein, CDR3 DNA. D genes are given only for firm matches. The size of a clone is reported for some rows only, either as once, few or many, or as a class for expanded clones.

TRBV7-9	TRBJ2-1	-	-	CASSPLVQFF	TGTGCCAGCAGCCCCCTGGTGCAGTTCTTC
TRBV7-2	TRBJ2-5	-	-	CASSSGDRKETQYF	TGTGCCAGCAGCTCTGGGGACCGGAAAGAGACCCAGTACTTC
TRBV15	TRBJ2-7	-	-	CATSSDRQSYERYF	TGTGCCACCAGCAGCGATCGCCAGTCCTACGAGCGGTACTTC
TRBV5-1	TRBJ1-1	-	many	CASHPYSNGAEAFF	TGCGCCAGCCACCCCTACTCCAATGGGGCTGAAGCTTTCTTT
TRBV5-1	TRBJ2-1	TRBD2	-	CASSLEGTSGSYNEQFF	TGCGCCAGCAGCCTGGAAGGGACTAGCGGGTCCTACAATGAGCAGTTCTTC
TRBV29-1	TRBJ2-1	TRBD2	many	CSVEGGPSGRLTGEQFF	TGCAGCGTTGAAGGCGGACCTAGCGGGAGGCTAACCGGGGAGCAGTTCTTC
TRBV29-1	TRBJ2-7	-	many	CSVVTEIYEQYF	TGCAGCGTTGTCACAGAAATTTACGAGCAGTACTTC
TRBV5-1	TRBJ2-1	-	few	CASSLRGNGVSYNEQFF	TGCGCCAGCAGCTTGCGTGGTAACGGGGTCTCCTACAATGAGCAGTTCTTC
TRBV7-3	TRBJ2-2	-	many	CASSITGSGELFF	TGTGCCAGCAGCATCACGGGTTCGGGGGAGCTGTTTTTT
TRBV7-2	TRBJ2-1	TRBD2	few	CATSFLGRSGSLNEQFF	TGTGCCACCAGCTTCCTAGGTCGTAGCGGGAGTTTGAATGAGCAGTTCTTC
TRBV20-1	TRBJ2-1	-	many	CSAKEIGGIRNEQFF	TGCAGTGCTAAAGAGATTGGCGGGATCCGCAATGAGCAGTTCTTC
TRBV6-1	TRBJ2-3	-	-	CASTHRRAGGTDTQYF	TGTGCCAGCACCCACAGGAGGGCAGGGGGTACAGATACGCAGTATTTT
TRBV7-9	TRBJ2-2	-	-	CASSLEIGPNTGELFF	TGTGCCAGCAGCTTAGAGATAGGACCGAACACCGGGGAGCTGTTTTTT
TRBV11-2	TRBJ2-3	TRBD2	many	CASSLLAMAGGPTDTQYF	TGTGCCAGCAGCTTACTCGCGATGGCGGGAGGGCCCACAGATACGCAGTATTTT
TRBV28	TRBJ2-7	TRBD2	few	CASSLLTSGRYEQYF	TGTGCCAGCAGTTTGTTGACTAGCGGGAGGTACGAGCAGTACTTC
TRBV20-1	TRBJ1-1	TRBD1	-	CSARAGGGTEAFF	TGCAGTGCTAGGGCAGGGGGCGGCACTGAAGCTTTCTTT
TRBV6-1	TRBJ1-5	-	few	CAGSGSVEFDQPQHF	TGTGCCGGTTCGGGGTCAGTAGAGTTCGATCAGCCCCAGCATTTT
TRBV6-2/TRBV6-3	TRBJ2-2	-	many	CASSGLGSYAGELFF	TGTGCCAGCAGTGGATTGGGGTCTTACGCCGGGGAGCTGTTTTTT
TRBV20-1	TRBJ2-1	TRBD2	many	CSVTTSGIYNEQFF	TGCAGTGTCACGACTAGCGGAATCTACAATGAGCAGTTCTTC
TRBV9	TRBJ2-5	-	many	CASSALGGRETQYF	TGTGCCAGCAGCGCACTTGGGGGACGGGAGACCCAGTACTTC
TRBV29-1	TRBJ2-3	-	few	CSVLSDTQYF	TGCAGCGTTTTGTCAGATACGCAGTATTTT
TRBV28	TRBJ2-6	TRBD1	many	CASSLETGTGGPGANVLTF	TGTGCCAGCAGTCTTGAAACCGGGACAGGGGGCCCTGGGGCCAACGTCCTGACTTTC
TRBV29-1	TRBJ2-1	TRBD2	many	CSVPSGSVQFF	TGCAGCGTTCCTAGCGGGAGTGTTCAGTTCTTC
TRBV5-6	TRBJ2-5	-	many	CASSPGYSQSKTQYF	TGTGCCAGCAGCCCGGGGTACAGCCAATCGAAGACCCAGTACTTC
TRBV20-1	TRBJ2-7	-	-	CSARVDRWGEQYF	TGCAGTGCTAGAGTCGACAGGTGGGGCGAGCAGTACTTC
TRBV9	TRBJ2-1	TRBD2	many	CASSLLADLSYNEQFF	TGTGCCAGCAGCTTGCTAGCGGACCTCTCCTACAATGAGCAGTTCTTC
TRBV19	TRBJ2-4	TRBD1	-	CASSQTDRAWENIQYF	TGTGCCAGTAGCCAAACCGACAGGGCCTGGGAGAACATTCAGTACTTC
TRBV7-2	TRBJ2-2	TRBD1	many	CASSSGQVNTGELFF	TGTGCCAGCAGCTCCGGACAGGTGAACACCGGGGAGCTGTTTTTT
TRBV28	TRBJ2-3	TRBD2	-	CASSPIGRDTDTQYF	TGTGCCAGCAGTCCCATCGGGAGGGACACAGATACGCAGTATTTT
TRBV20-1	TRBJ2-1	TRBD2	many	CSASDTSGRQNYNEQFF	TGCAGTGCTAGTGATACTAGCGGGAGGCAGAACTACAATGAGCAGTTCTTC